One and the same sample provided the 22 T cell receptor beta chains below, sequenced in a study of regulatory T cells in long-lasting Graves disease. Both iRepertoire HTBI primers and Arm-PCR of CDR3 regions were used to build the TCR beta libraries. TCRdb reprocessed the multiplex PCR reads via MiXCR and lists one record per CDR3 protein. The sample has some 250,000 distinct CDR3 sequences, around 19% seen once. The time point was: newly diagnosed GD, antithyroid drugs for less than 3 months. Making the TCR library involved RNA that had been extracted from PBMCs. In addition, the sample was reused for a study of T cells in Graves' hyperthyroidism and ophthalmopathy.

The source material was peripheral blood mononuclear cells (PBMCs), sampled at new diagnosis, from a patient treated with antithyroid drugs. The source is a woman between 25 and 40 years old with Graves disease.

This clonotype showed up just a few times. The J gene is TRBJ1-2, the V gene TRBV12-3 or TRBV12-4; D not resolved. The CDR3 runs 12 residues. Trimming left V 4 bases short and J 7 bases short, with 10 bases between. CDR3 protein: CASSWVLAGYTF. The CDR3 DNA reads TGTGCCAGCAGTTGGGTTCTGGCTGGCTACACCTTC.

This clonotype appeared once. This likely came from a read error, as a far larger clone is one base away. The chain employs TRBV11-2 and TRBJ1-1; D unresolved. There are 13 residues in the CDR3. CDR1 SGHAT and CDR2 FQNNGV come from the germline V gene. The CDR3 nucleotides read TGTGCCAGCATAGCCGTGTTTGGCACTGAAGCTCTCTTT. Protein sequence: CASIAVFGTEALF.

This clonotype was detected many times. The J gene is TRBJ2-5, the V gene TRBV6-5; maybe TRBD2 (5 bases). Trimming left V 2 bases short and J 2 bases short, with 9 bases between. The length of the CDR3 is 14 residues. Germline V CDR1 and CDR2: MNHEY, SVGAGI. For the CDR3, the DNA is TGTGCCAGCAGTTACGGGCTAGCTCAAGAGACCCAGTACTTC. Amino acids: CASSYGLAQETQYF.

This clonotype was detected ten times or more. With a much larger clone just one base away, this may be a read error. The CDR3: CSATGQVNTEAFF. CDR3 nucleotides: TGCAGTGCTACTGGACAGGTGAACACTGAAGCTTTCTTT. The V gene is TRBV20-1, the J gene TRBJ1-1, with TRBD1 matching 7 bases. From germline, CDR1 is DFQATT and CDR2 SNEGSKA (reference sequence). This CDR3 is 13 amino acids long. V was pared by 4 bases and J by 0 bases, with 2 bases of the junction left unmatched.

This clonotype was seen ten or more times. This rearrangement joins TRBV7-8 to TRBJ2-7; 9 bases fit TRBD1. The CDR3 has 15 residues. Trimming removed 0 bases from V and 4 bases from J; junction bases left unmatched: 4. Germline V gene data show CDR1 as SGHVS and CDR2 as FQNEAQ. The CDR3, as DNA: TGTGCCAGCAGCTTAGCAGGGACAGGGACGTACGAGCAGTACTTC. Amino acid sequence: CASSLAGTGTYEQYF.

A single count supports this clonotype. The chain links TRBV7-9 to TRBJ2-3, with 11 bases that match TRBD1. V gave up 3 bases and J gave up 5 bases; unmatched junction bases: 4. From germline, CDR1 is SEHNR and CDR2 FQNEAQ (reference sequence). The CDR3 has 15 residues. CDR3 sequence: CASSLGDRGIDTQYF. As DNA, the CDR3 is TGTGCCAGCAGCTTGGGGGACAGGGGGATAGATACGCAGTATTTT.

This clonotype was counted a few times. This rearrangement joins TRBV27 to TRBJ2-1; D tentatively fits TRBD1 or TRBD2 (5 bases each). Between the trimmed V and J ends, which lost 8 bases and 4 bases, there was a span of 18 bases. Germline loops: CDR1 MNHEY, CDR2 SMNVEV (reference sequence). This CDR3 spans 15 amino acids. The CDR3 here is CASGRRGPYYNEQFF. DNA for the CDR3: TGTGCCAGCGGACGTAGGGGACCATATTACAATGAGCAGTTCTTC.

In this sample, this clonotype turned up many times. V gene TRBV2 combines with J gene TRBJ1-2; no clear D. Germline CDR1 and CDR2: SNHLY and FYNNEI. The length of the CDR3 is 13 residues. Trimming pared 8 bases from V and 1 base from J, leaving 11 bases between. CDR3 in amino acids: CASSENSNYGYTF. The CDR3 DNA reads TGTGCCAGCTCAGAAAACAGTAACTATGGCTACACCTTC.

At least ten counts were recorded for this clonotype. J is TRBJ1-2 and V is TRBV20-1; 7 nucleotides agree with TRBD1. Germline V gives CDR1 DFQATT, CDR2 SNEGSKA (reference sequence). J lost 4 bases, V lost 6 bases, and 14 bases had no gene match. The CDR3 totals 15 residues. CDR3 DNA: TGCAGTGCGTATTACCGGGACAGTACGATCTATGGCTACACCTTC. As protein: CSAYYRDSTIYGYTF.

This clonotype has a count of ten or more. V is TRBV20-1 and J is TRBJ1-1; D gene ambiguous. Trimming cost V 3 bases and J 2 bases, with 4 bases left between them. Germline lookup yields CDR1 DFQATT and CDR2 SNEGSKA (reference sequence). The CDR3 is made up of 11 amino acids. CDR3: CSARVNTEAFF. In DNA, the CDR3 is TGCAGTGCTAGGGTCAACACTGAAGCTTTCTTT.

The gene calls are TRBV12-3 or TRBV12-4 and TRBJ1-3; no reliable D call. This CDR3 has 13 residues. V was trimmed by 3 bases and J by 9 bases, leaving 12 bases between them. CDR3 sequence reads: CASSFPPGGTIYF. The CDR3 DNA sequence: TGTGCCAGCAGTTTCCCCCCGGGTGGCACCATATATTTT.

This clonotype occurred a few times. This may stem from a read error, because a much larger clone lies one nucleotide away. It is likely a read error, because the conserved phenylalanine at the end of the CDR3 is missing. CDR3 sequence (DNA): TGTGCCAGCAGCTTATCCTCATGGCAGCCCCAGCATCTT. Protein: CASSLSSWQPQHL. The chain recombines TRBV7-2 with TRBJ1-5, with no clear D. Between the trimmed V and J ends, which lost 2 bases and 7 bases, there was a span of 9 bases. Per the germline V gene, CDR1 is SGHTA and CDR2 is FQGNSA. The CDR3 has 13 amino acids.

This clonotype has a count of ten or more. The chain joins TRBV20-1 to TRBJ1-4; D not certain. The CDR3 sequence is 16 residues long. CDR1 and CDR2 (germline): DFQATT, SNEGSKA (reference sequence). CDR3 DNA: TGCAGAGTGCTGTTAAGATTTAGCAAAGGTGGCGAAAAACTGTTTTTT. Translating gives CRVLLRFSKGGEKLFF.

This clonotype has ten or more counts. CDR3 sequence: CASSPLGTGGTEAFF. CDR3 nucleotide sequence: TGCGCCAGCAGCCCCCTTGGAACAGGGGGGACTGAAGCTTTCTTT. The rearrangement links TRBV5-1 to TRBJ1-1; 8 nucleotides agree with TRBD1. V was clipped by 4 bases and J by 5 bases; unmatched bases: 10. The CDR3 consists of 15 residues. Germline-derived CDR1 and CDR2 are SGHRS and YFSETQ.

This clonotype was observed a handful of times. CDR3 region: CASSPRGLSTDTQYF. The CDR3 nucleotides are TGTGCCAGCAGCCCCCGAGGGCTTAGCACAGATACGCAGTATTTT. The chain couples TRBV4-2 to TRBJ2-3; maybe TRBD2 (5 bases). The CDR3 contains 15 residues. Germline V lookup: CDR1 LGHNA, CDR2 YNFKEQ. The V end was cut by 4 bases, the J end by 0 bases, with 11 bases between.

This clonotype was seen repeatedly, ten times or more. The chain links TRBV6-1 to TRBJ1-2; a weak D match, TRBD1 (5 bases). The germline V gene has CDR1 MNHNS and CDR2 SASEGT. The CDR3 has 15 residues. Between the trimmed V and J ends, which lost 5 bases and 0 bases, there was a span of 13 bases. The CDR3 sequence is CASSLSLTANYGYTF. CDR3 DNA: TGTGCCAGCAGTCTTTCCCTGACAGCTAACTATGGCTACACCTTC.

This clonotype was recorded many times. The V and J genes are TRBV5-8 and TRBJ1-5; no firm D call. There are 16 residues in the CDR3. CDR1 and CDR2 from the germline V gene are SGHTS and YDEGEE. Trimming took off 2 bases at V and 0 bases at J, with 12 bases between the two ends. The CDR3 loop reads CASSFWDRVSNQPQHF. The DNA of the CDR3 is TGTGCCAGCAGCTTCTGGGATAGGGTTAGCAATCAGCCCCAGCATTTT.

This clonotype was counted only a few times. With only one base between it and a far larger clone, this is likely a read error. The CDR3 here is CASSLRSTGGSYEQFF. The CDR3 coding sequence is TGCGCCAGCAGCCTCAGATCTACAGGGGGCTCCTACGAGCAGTTCTTC. The V and J genes are TRBV5-1 and TRBJ2-1, with 9 bases lining up with TRBD1. Germline CDR1 is SGHRS and CDR2 is YFSETQ. The CDR3 is 16 amino acids. With 4 bases clipped from V and 10 bases from J, the junction kept 15 bases outside the gene matches.

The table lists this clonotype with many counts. CDR3 DNA: TGTGCCAGCAGCGGACGGACAGGGGGCGCGAGGACCTACAATGAGCAGTTCTTC. This sequence encodes CASSGRTGGARTYNEQFF. The chain employs TRBV11-2 and TRBJ2-1; TRBD1 matches 11 bases. Germline values: CDR1 SGHAT, CDR2 FQNNGV. The trim removed 5 bases at V and 2 bases at J, leaving 11 bases unmatched. The CDR3 totals 18 residues.

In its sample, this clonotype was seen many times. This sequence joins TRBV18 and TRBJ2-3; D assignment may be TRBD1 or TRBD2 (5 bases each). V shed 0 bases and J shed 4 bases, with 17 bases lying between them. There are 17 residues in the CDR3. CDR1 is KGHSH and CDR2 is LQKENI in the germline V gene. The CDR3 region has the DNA TGTGCCAGCTCACCACCGCGCGGGCAGGGTGACGCAGATACGCAGTATTTT. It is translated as CASSPPRGQGDADTQYF.

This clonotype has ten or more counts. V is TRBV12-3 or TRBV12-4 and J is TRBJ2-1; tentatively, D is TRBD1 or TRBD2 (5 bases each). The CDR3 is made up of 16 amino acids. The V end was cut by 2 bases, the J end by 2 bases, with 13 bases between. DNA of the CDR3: TGTGCCAGCAGTTTATTAGTGGGGGTCACCTACAATGAGCAGTTCTTC. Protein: CASSLLVGVTYNEQFF.

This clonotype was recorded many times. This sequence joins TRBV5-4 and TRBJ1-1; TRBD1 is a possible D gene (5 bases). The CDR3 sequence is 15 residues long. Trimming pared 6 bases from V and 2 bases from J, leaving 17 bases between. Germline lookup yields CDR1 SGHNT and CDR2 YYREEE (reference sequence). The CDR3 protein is CASNVGGTGNTEAFF. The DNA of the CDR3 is TGTGCCAGCAACGTGGGAGGGACTGGAAACACTGAAGCTTTCTTT.